Listed below are T cell receptor beta chains from one sample, sequenced in a study of cytomegalovirus exposure and HLA in healthy donors. Profiling relied on immunoSEQ multiplex PCR, and the TCRdb table lists in-frame clones only, not all of them. The sample consists of roughly 150,000 clones, 75% to 90% of them appearing once. The specimen sequenced was PBMCs. The receptors come from a woman aged 18-29 years in good health and CMV-seronegative. The CDR3 runs from the conserved cysteine through the conserved F or W. The D gene is left open where the match is weak. Part of the rows lack a size; the others show once, few, many or a class for expanded clones.

cdr3_length | j_call | d_call | v_call | clone_size | cdr3_nt | cdr3_aa
14 | TRBJ2-5 | TRBD2 | TRBV7-3 | NA | TGTGCCAGCAGCCGACAGGGGTCCGGGACTAGCGTTTACTTC | CASSRQGSGTSVYF
14 | TRBJ2-1 | TRBD1 | TRBV5-1 | NA | TGCGCCAGCAGCCTAAGACAGGGGGATAATGAGCAGTTCTTC | CASSLRQGDNEQFF
16 | TRBJ2-7 | TRBD2 | TRBV5-1 | NA | TGCGCCAGCAGCTCCAACCGACTAGCGGGATCCCACGAGCAGTACTTC | CASSSNRLAGSHEQYF
17 | TRBJ2-1 | NA | TRBV7-6 | once | TGTGCCAGCAGCTTAGGGTGGCGCGGGGAAACCTACAATGAGCAGTTCTTC | CASSLGWRGETYNEQFF
14 | TRBJ2-7 | TRBD1 | TRBV30 | NA | TGTGCCTGGGGGGACCAGACAGGGGTCCACGAGCAGTACTTC | CAWGDQTGVHEQYF
14 | TRBJ2-1 | TRBD2 | TRBV12-5 | NA | TGTGCTAGTGGTTTGGGGGGACTAGACAATGAGCAGTTCTTC | CASGLGGLDNEQFF
14 | TRBJ2-3 | NA | TRBV5-5 | NA | TGTGCCAGCAGCTGGGGCAGGGTGGCAGATACGCAGTATTTT | CASSWGRVADTQYF
15 | TRBJ1-1 | NA | TRBV28 | NA | TGTGCCAGCAGTTTCATCGGGACAAAGGGGACTGAAGCTTTCTTT | CASSFIGTKGTEAFF
15 | TRBJ2-6 | NA | TRBV5-1 | NA | TGCGCCAGCGGACCACAGGGCTCTGGGGCCAACGTCCTGACTTTC | CASGPQGSGANVLTF
16 | TRBJ2-7 | NA | TRBV27 | NA | TGTGCCAGCAGTACCCCGGGACACCGAGGATCCTACGAGCAGTACTTC | CASSTPGHRGSYEQYF
16 | TRBJ2-5 | TRBD1 | TRBV5-1 | NA | TGCGCCAGCAGGGGGACCGGGACAGGGTGGAGGGAGACCCAGTACTTC | CASRGTGTGWRETQYF
16 | TRBJ1-4 | TRBD1 | TRBV28 | few | TGTGCCAGCAGCTCACCGGCGACAGGGGAAGGCGAAAAACTGTTTTTT | CASSSPATGEGEKLFF
17 | TRBJ2-3 | TRBD2 | TRBV25-1 | NA | TGTGCCAGCAGCCCACCCGGGGGGGACGGGGCGACAGATACGCAGTATTTT | CASSPPGGDGATDTQYF
15 | TRBJ1-5 | TRBD1 | TRBV7-9 | NA | TGTTCCAGCAGCCGCGACAGGGGCAGTGTTCAGCCCCAGCATTTT | CSSSRDRGSVQPQHF
15 | TRBJ2-2 | TRBD1 | TRBV28 | NA | TGTGCCAGCACTATGACAGGGGCGCAAACCGGGGAGCTGTTTTTT | CASTMTGAQTGELFF
15 | TRBJ2-3 | NA | TRBV5-4 | NA | TGTGCCAGCAGCTTTAAACTAGCCGGTCCTGATACGCAGTATTTT | CASSFKLAGPDTQYF
15 | TRBJ2-7 | TRBD1 | TRBV2 | once | TGTGCCAGCAGCGATACAGGGGGCGGATTCGACGAGCAGTACTTC | CASSDTGGGFDEQYF
11 | TRBJ1-2 | NA | TRBV29-1 | NA | TGCAGCGCCGGGGGTGCCGGTGGCTACACCTTC | CSAGGAGGYTF
14 | TRBJ2-1 | NA | TRBV18 | NA | TGTGCCAGCTCACGCGGGACAGCGCTCAATGAGCAGTTCTTC | CASSRGTALNEQFF
13 | TRBJ1-2 | NA | TRBV6-1 | NA | TGTGCCAGCAGCCCCACAGGGCGGTATGGCTACACCTTC | CASSPTGRYGYTF
14 | TRBJ2-2 | TRBD1 | TRBV2 | few | TGTGCCAGCAGTGAGGGACAGGTCCCCGGGGAGCTGTTTTTT | CASSEGQVPGELFF
16 | TRBJ2-3 | TRBD2 | TRBV28 | NA | TGTGCCAGCAGTTTGGGGGCTAGCGGGGACACAGATACGCAGTATTTT | CASSLGASGDTDTQYF
16 | TRBJ2-3 | TRBD2 | TRBV11-2 | NA | TGTGCCAGCAGTTCGGGTTCTAGCGGGGGCACAGATACGCAGTATTTT | CASSSGSSGGTDTQYF
16 | TRBJ2-7 | TRBD1 | TRBV5-1 | few | TGCGCCAGCAGCGGGGGGACAGGGGGTTCTTCCTACGAGCAGTACTTC | CASSGGTGGSSYEQYF
16 | TRBJ1-1 | NA | TRBV10-3 | NA | TGTGCCATCAGGGGAGCGACGGGGGAGAACACGGCTGAAGCTTTCTTT | CAIRGATGENTAEAFF
17 | TRBJ1-1 | NA | TRBV11-2 | NA | TGTGCCAGCAGCTTCGTCGCCGGGAGCAGGACGAACACTGAAGCTTTCTTT | CASSFVAGSRTNTEAFF
15 | TRBJ2-5 | TRBD1 | TRBV6-6 | NA | TGTGCCAGCAGGAATGACAGGGAAAAACAAGAGACCCAGTACTTC | CASRNDREKQETQYF
18 | TRBJ1-4 | TRBD1 | TRBV19 | NA | TGTGCCAGTAGCAAGCTCGATCTAGGGGGCTCAACTAATGAAAAACTGTTTTTT | CASSKLDLGGSTNEKLFF
15 | TRBJ1-1 | TRBD1 | TRBV6-6 | NA | TGTGCCAGCAGTTACCAAGGGACAGGGTTTACTGAAGCTTTCTTT | CASSYQGTGFTEAFF
15 | TRBJ2-7 | NA | TRBV28 | NA | TGTGCCAGCAGTCGATACCCCCCGACTGGCTACGAGCAGTACTTC | CASSRYPPTGYEQYF
13 | TRBJ1-6 | NA | TRBV6-1 | NA | TGTGCCAGCAAGAGGGCTGGTAATTCACCCCTCCACTTT | CASKRAGNSPLHF